This TCR beta chain was captured by sequencing in a study of T cell responses to AZD1222 COVID-19 vaccine. Overall study findings and caveats: Donors in the cohort were predominantly white British and more often female, and clonal diversity was possibly underestimated. Dominant at 160-218 and 743-854, vaccine-associated CD4 TCRs also spanned spike.

Notes on this clone: No antigen is known for it.

CDR3 length equals 16 residues. Trimming took off 3 bases at V and 4 bases at J, with 18 bases between the two ends. CDR1 and CDR2 (germline): SGHRS, YFSETQ. TCRdb keeps only in-frame clones here, not all; method: immunoSEQ multiplex PCR. The table shows approximately 110,000 clones, with more than 80% occurring only once. The chain joins TRBV5-1 to TRBJ2-3; D is possibly TRBD2 (6 bases). The source was peripheral blood, collected on day 0 of AZD1222 vaccination. This TCR came from an adult in good health. The CDR3 DNA sequence: TGCGCCAGCAGCTACCTTGGGGGGTTATCACCAGATACGCAGTATTTT. This sequence encodes CASSYLGGLSPDTQYF.